This T cell receptor (beta chain) was sequenced in a study of OX40 agonist ivuxolimab in advanced cancers. Study results and caveats: The study found among the lowest clonal expansion in partial responders at 0.1-3.0 mg/kg. On average, CD8+ T cells showed a greater number of expanded clones than CD4+. Among expanded peripheral T cells, antigen specificity went undetermined.

Produced via immunoSEQ multiplex PCR; TCRdb's table is partial and in-frame only. The repertoire includes about 61,000 clones, roughly 90% of them detected once, and about a sixth sits in the top ten. Note on this clone: No antigen is known for it.

Patients had blood sampled at baseline and again on cycle 4 day 1 and cycle 7 day 1. V shed 5 bases, J shed 4 bases, and the junction held 6 bases outside the gene matches. The germline gives CDR1 SGHTA, CDR2 FQGNSA. This CDR3 spans 16 amino acids. The rearrangement joins TRBV7-2 to TRBJ2-3, with TRBD2 matching over 13 bases. The clonotype comes from an adult with an advanced solid tumor such as melanoma, head and neck, liver or kidney cancer. The sample here was CD4+ or CD8+ T cells sorted from blood, taken in a trial of the OX40 agonist ivuxolimab. The chain's CDR3 is CASSGLAGEGADTQYF. CDR3 DNA: TGTGCCAGCAGCGGACTAGCGGGAGAAGGTGCAGATACGCAGTATTTT.